The 3 T cell receptor beta chains listed next were all sequenced from one sample in a study of neurological immune-mediated disorders. TCRdb analysed the 5' RACE reads with MiXCR anew, one entry per CDR3 protein. In the table there are fewer than 65,000 distinct CDR3 sequences, 10% of which are singletons. Input material: PBMCs. These receptors were obtained from a man aged 70 or older with HTLV-1-associated myelopathy (HAM/TSP).

This clonotype was seen repeatedly, ten times or more. The genes are TRBV6-1 and TRBJ2-1, with 12 bases that match TRBD2. J gave up 3 bases and V 8 bases, and 5 bases lay outside the gene matches. The CDR3 runs to 15 residues. Germline CDR1 reads MNHNS; CDR2 reads SASEGT. The CDR3 DNA reads TGTGCCAGCCCGACTAGCGGGAGTAACTACAATGAGCAGTTCTTC. It codes for CASPTSGSNYNEQFF.

This clonotype has a count of ten or more. J is TRBJ2-7 and V is TRBV12-3 or TRBV12-4, with unresolved D. This CDR3 comprises 15 residues. Trimming stripped 1 base from V and 0 bases from J, with 10 bases between. CDR3 amino acids: CASSLGPGRSYEQYF. The CDR3 bases are TGTGCCAGCAGTTTAGGTCCAGGCCGCTCCTACGAGCAGTACTTC.

In its sample, this clonotype was seen many times. This rearrangement joins TRBV7-2 to TRBJ2-7; D not certain. CDR3 size: 14 residues. Per germline, CDR1 SGHTA and CDR2 FQGNSA. V was pared by 5 bases and J by 2 bases, with 13 bases between. The CDR3 region is CASSPTSAAYEQYF. The CDR3 DNA follows: TGTGCCAGCAGCCCCACGAGCGCTGCCTACGAGCAGTACTTC.